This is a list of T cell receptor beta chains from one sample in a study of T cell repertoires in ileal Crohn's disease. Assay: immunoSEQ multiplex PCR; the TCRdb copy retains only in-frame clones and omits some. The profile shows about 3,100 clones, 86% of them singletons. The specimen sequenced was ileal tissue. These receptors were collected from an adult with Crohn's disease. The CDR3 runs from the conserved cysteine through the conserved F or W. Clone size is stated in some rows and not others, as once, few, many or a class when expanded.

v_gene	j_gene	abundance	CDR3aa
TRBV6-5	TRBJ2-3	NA	CAAAGALGTDTQYF
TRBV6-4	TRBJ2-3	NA	CASSTSGGASDTQYF
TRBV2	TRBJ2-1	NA	CASSLTTNEQFF
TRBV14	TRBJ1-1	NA	CASSQVRLAEAFF
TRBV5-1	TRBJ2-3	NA	CASSLQGDGGTDTQYF
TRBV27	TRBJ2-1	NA	CASRQGGRQYYNEQFF
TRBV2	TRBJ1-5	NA	CASSDRGKGGNQPQHF
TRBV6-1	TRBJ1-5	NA	CASSRGYNQPQHF
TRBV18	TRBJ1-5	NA	CASSPEGNQPQHF
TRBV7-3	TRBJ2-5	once	CASSLNEGATQYF
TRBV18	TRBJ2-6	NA	CASSPRAGAVFRANVLTF
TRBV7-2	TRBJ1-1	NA	CASSLSRIGMNTEAFF
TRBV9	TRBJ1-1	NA	CASSTGTGNTEAFF
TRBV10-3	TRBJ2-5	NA	CAIRETQQETQYF
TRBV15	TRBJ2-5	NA	CATSRSSAGSGETQYF
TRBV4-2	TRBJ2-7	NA	CASSQEAASFGYEQYF
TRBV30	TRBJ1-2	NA	CAWSTGQGYGYTF
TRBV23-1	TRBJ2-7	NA	CASSQSATSAYEQYF
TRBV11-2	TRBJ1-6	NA	CASSSSGPHGSPLHF
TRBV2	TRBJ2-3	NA	CASSSGYSSTDTQYF
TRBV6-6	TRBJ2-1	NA	CASSYQRDLFF
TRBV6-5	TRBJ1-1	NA	CASTPLRGQEAFF
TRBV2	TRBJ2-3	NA	CASSERDWTGDTQYF
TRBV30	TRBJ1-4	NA	CAWSLLGEKLFF
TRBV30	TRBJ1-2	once	CACSGQTNYGYTF
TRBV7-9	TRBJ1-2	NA	CASDPTGTNYGYTF
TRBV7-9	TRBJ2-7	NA	CASSQGPGRLYEQYF
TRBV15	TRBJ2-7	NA	CATSIADPYGQYF
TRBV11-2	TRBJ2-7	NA	CASSLVQDYEQYF
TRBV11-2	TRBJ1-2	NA	CASSRHRGALGPYGYTF
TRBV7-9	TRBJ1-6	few	CASSPSGTNNSPLHF
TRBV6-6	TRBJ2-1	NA	CASREQGATYNEQFF
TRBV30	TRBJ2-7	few	CAWSRLAGSYEQYF
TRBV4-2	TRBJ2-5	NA	CASSQDPRTSGGDQETQYF
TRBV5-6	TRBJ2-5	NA	CASSLQGYQETQYF
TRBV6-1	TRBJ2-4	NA	CASKGTTVPQYF
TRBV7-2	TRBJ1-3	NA	CASSPTTVSGNTIYF
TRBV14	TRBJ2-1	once	CASSQVMRGKQFF
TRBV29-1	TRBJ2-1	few	CSVGGVLGPYNEQFF
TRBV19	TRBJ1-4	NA	CASSIARIEEKLFF
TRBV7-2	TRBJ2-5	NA	CASSFPGLAGGSRETQYF
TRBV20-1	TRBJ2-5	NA	CSARLQETQYF
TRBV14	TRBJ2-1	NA	CASSQTSDGYNEQFF
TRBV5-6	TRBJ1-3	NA	CASSLAGLPLGNTIYF
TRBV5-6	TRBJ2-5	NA	CASSLGYKETQYF
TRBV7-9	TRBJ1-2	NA	CASNLSGGNYGYTF
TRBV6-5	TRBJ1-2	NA	CASSYRGSGYTF
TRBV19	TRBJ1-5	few	CASSNSYNQPQHF
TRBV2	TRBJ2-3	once	CASILQGAGGTDTQYF
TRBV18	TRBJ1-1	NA	CASSSEPNTEAFF
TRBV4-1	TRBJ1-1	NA	CASSQGGNTEAFF
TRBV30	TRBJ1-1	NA	CAWWDRQNTEAFF
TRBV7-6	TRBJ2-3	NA	CASSLDRGQGSSSTDTQYF
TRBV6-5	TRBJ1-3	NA	CASSYRGNGNTIYF